This T cell receptor beta chain was retrieved from a study of T-cell memory formation after mild COVID-19. Study details: TCR clusters largely stayed donor specific.

MiXCR, applied by TCRdb to the 5' RACE reads, yields one record per CDR3 protein. The data hold approximately 430,000 distinct CDR3 sequences, with less than 25% observed a single time. V shed 7 bases and J shed 4 bases, with 8 bases lying between them. This CDR3 has 12 amino acids. In germline, CDR1 is LNHDA, CDR2 SQIVND (reference sequence). Findings and caveats of the study: Clones contracting across day 15 to 85 had a balanced CD4/CD8 profile; later expanding clones leaned CD4+.

There are a few counts of this clonotype. Antigen: not known. Sequencing input: PBMCs or a T cell subset sorted from them (not recorded which). The receptor's source is an adult woman who had mild COVID-19 (a few samples of this study predate the infection). Cell type and time point are not known. This chain connects TRBV19 to TRBJ2-1; a weak D match, TRBD1 (6 bases). CDR3 sequence: CASNDRYNEQFF. The CDR3 DNA reads TGTGCCAGTAACGACAGGTACAATGAGCAGTTCTTC.